What follows describes a single T cell receptor (beta chain). The target antigen is unknown. This CDR3 region has 15 residues. Looked up from germline, CDR1 is MNHEY and CDR2 is SVGAGI. With V trimmed by 4 bases and J by 2 bases, 8 bases remained unmatched. Generated by immunoSEQ multiplex PCR, the TCRdb table keeps only in-frame clones and is missing some. The sample consists of approximately 47,000 clones, 81% of them appearing once. These data are taken from a study of OX40 agonist ivuxolimab in advanced cancers. The overall study: Six ivuxolimab dose levels, 0.01 to 10 mg/kg, were given intravenously every 2 weeks. One hepatocellular carcinoma and a couple of cutaneous melanoma patients partially responded.

Points from the study as a whole: The average count of expanded clones was higher among CD8+ T cells than among CD4+. Clones of CD4+ and CD8+ blood T cells grew by week 6 at doses of 0.1 to 3.0 mg/kg.

The starting material was CD4+ or CD8+ T cells sorted from blood, obtained in a trial of the OX40 agonist ivuxolimab. V gene TRBV6-5 combines with J gene TRBJ2-7; 7 nucleotides line up with TRBD2. The sequence was collected from an adult with an advanced solid tumor such as melanoma, head and neck, liver or kidney cancer. The CDR3 here is CASSFRRDYPYEQYF. The CDR3 bases are TGTGCCAGCAGTTTCCGCCGGGACTACCCCTACGAGCAGTACTTC.